Each of the 14 T cell receptor beta chains below was sequenced from the same sample in a study of blood T cell repertoires in COVID-19. The table came from immunoSEQ multiplex PCR; TCRdb's copy has only in-frame clones and leaves some out. The sample holds approximately 200,000 clones, approximately 80% seen once. The sample comprised peripheral blood. The receptors here all came from a woman older than 75 with COVID-19, enrolled during active disease.

The CDR3 DNA sequence: TGTGCCATCAGTGAGCTAGGATCAGATACGCAGTATTTT. It translates to CAISELGSDTQYF. J is TRBJ2-3 and V is TRBV10-3; D unresolved. V lost 2 bases, J lost 4 bases, and 7 bases lay in between. The length of the CDR3 is 13 residues. Looked up from germline, CDR1 is ENHRY and CDR2 is SYGVKD.

The chain has TRBV28 and TRBJ2-1; 10 bases match TRBD2. Looked up from germline, CDR1 is MDHEN and CDR2 is SYDVKM. Trimming took 7 bases from V and 6 from J; bases not matched to a gene: 9. This CDR3 has 15 residues. CDR3 residues: CASIPPAGGPNEQFF. In DNA, the CDR3 is TGTGCCAGCATCCCCCCAGCGGGAGGGCCCAATGAGCAGTTCTTC. Full variable domain (outside the CDR3, taken from reference TRBV28 and TRBJ2-1): DVKVTQSSRYLVKRTGEKVFLECVQDMDHENMFWYRQDPGLGLRLIYFSYDVKMKEKGDIPEGYSVSREKKERFSLILESASTNQTSMYLCASIPPAGGPNEQFFGPGTRLTVL.

The chain uses TRBV19 and TRBJ1-2, with TRBD1 identical over 8 bases. After removal of 9 bases from V and 2 bases from J, the junction contained 5 bases not matched to a gene. The germline gives CDR1 LNHDA, CDR2 SQIVND (reference sequence). This CDR3 comprises 13 residues. The DNA for the CDR3 is TGTGCCAGCGGGACAGGACTGAACTATGGCTACACCTTC. Translation gives CASGTGLNYGYTF.

The V gene is TRBV5-8, the J gene TRBJ1-5, with D possibly TRBD1 on 6 matching bases. The CDR3 length is 15 residues. V gave up 2 bases and J gave up 6 bases, with 15 bases separating them. Looked up from germline, CDR1 is SGHTS and CDR2 is YDEGEE. The CDR3, as DNA: TGTGCCAGCAGCTTTAGACAGGTTTTAGGTCAGCCCCAGCATTTT. It yields the protein CASSFRQVLGQPQHF.

The chain is built from TRBV4-1 and TRBJ1-4; D remains unclear. The V gene's germline CDR1 is MGHRA and CDR2 YSYEKL. With 1 base removed from V and 4 bases from J, the gap between germline ends came to 4 bases. CDR3 length: 13 residues. This CDR3 reads CASSQVYNEKLFF. CDR3 nucleotides: TGCGCCAGCAGCCAAGTCTATAATGAAAAACTGTTTTTT.

The V and J genes are TRBV7-8 and TRBJ2-2; a weak D match, TRBD1 (6 bases). Germline CDR1 is SGHVS and CDR2 is FQNEAQ. Trimming removed 5 bases from V and 0 bases from J, with 16 bases in between. The CDR3 extends over 17 amino acids. CDR3 in amino acids: CASSLRDRFANTGELFF. The CDR3 coding sequence is TGTGCCAGCAGCCTTCGAGACAGGTTCGCGAACACCGGGGAGCTGTTTTTT. The full variable domain, completed using reference TRBV7-8 and TRBJ2-2, is GAGVSQSPRYKVAKRGQDVALRCDPISGHVSLFWYQQALGQGPEFLTYFQNEAQLDKSGLPSDRFFAERPEGSVSTLKIQRTQQEDSAVYLCASSLRDRFANTGELFFGEGSRLTVL.

The chain joins TRBV3-1 (or the pseudogene TRBV3-2) to TRBJ2-5, with a weak D call TRBD2 (7 bases). This CDR3 spans 16 amino acids. The germline CDR1 and CDR2 sequences are LGHDT and YNNKEL (reference sequence). V dropped 0 bases and J dropped 4 bases, with 15 bases sitting between them. CDR3 sequence (DNA): TGTGCCAGCAGCCAAGATCCCCGGGGGGCCCGAGAGACCCAGTACTTC. Protein product: CASSQDPRGARETQYF.

V usage is TRBV9 and J usage is TRBJ1-6, with D tentatively TRBD1 (6 bases). Germline V gene lookup returns CDR1 SGDLS and CDR2 YYNGEE. The length of the CDR3 is 17 residues. With 0 bases removed from V and 7 bases from J, the gap between germline ends came to 17 bases. The DNA of the CDR3 is TGTGCCAGCAGCGTAGGCCCGAGGGGGAGTAGCAATTCACCCCTCCACTTT. Protein sequence: CASSVGPRGSSNSPLHF.

The chain recombines TRBV3-1 (or the pseudogene TRBV3-2) with TRBJ2-7, with D possibly being TRBD1 (5 bases). The CDR3 sequence is 15 residues long. CDR1 and CDR2 (germline): LGHDT, YNNKEL (reference sequence). The germline V and J ends were trimmed by 7 bases and 6 bases, with 22 bases remaining between them. In DNA form, the CDR3 reads TGTGCCAGCACCCCATTATTGGTCTGGGGCGGCGAGCAGTACTTC. Translated, it gives CASTPLLVWGGEQYF.

V gene TRBV19 combines with J gene TRBJ1-5; 7 nucleotides line up with TRBD1. There are 15 residues in the CDR3. Germline values: CDR1 LNHDA, CDR2 SQIVND (reference sequence). J gave up 6 bases and V 1 base, and 6 bases lay outside the gene matches. CDR3: CASSIGSTGIQPQHF. The CDR3 DNA sequence: TGTGCCAGTAGTATAGGGTCGACAGGGATTCAGCCCCAGCATTTT.

The V gene is TRBV6-5, the J gene TRBJ1-2, with D hard to call. The V end was cut by 6 bases, the J end by 4 bases, with 18 bases between. This CDR3 comprises 15 residues. Germline-derived CDR1 and CDR2 are MNHEY and SVGAGI. The CDR3 region has the DNA TGTGCCAGCAGATACCAACCCCGAGGGAGCTATGGCTACACCTTC. It is translated as CASRYQPRGSYGYTF.

This clone was seen more than once but under ten times. The rearrangement joins TRBV6-1 to TRBJ1-2; 8 bases map to TRBD1. Unmatched junction bases numbered 9, after V lost 2 bases and J lost 7 bases. The CDR3 has 15 amino acids. Germline V gene sequence: CDR1 MNHNS, CDR2 SASEGT. CDR3 DNA: TGTGCCAGCAGTGAACATCAGGGGGCGCGTCGTGGCTACACCTTC. It is translated as CASSEHQGARRGYTF.

This sequence joins TRBV9 and TRBJ2-1; 12 nucleotides line up with TRBD2. The V and J ends lost 3 bases and 4 bases, in that order; junction bases with no gene match: 2. This CDR3 contains 15 residues. CDR1 is SGDLS, CDR2 YYNGEE, per germline. The CDR3 protein is CASSATSGRYNEQFF. CDR3 coding DNA: TGTGCCAGCAGCGCCACTAGCGGGAGGTACAATGAGCAGTTCTTC.

The chain couples TRBV5-1 to TRBJ2-5; the match to TRBD2 covers 11 bases. The J segment lost 4 bases and the V segment lost 4 bases, leaving 3 bases of the junction unmatched. Germline V lookup: CDR1 SGHRS, CDR2 YFSETQ. The CDR3 has 14 amino acids. The CDR3 region is CASSDTSGGETQYF. In DNA, the CDR3 is TGCGCCAGCAGCGACACTAGCGGGGGAGAGACCCAGTACTTC.